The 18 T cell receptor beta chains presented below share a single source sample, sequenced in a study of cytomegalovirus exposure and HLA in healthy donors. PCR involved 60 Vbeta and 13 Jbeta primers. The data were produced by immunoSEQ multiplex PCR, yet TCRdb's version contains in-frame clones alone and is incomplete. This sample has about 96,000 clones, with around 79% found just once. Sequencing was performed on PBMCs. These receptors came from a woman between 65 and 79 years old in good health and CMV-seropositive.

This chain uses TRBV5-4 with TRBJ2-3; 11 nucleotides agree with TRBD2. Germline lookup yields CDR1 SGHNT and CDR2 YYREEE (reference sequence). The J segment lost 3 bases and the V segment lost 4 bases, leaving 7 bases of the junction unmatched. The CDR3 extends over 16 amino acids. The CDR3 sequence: CASSGTSGSLTDTQYF. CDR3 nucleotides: TGTGCCAGCAGCGGAACTAGCGGGAGCTTAACAGATACGCAGTATTTT.

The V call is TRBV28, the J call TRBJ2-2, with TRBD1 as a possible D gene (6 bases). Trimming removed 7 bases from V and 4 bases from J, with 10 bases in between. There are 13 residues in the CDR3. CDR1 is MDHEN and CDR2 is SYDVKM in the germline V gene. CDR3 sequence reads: CASKQGGTGELFF. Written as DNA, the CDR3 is TGTGCCAGCAAACAGGGTGGCACCGGGGAGCTGTTTTTT.

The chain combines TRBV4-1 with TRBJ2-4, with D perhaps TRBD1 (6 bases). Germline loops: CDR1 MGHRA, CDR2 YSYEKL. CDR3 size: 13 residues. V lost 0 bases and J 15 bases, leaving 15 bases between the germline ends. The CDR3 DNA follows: TGCGCCAGCAGCCAAGATCCTTGGGGCAGGGGGTACTTC. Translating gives CASSQDPWGRGYF.

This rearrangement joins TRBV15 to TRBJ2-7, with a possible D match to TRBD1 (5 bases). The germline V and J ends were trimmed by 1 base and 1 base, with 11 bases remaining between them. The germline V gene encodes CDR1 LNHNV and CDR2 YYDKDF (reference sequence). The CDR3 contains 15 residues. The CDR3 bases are TGTGCCACCAGCAGAGCACAGGATCAGTCCTACGAGCAGTACTTC. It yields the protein CATSRAQDQSYEQYF.

The CDR3 loop reads CASSPTGASYEQYF. The CDR3 bases are TGTGCCAGCAGCCCGACAGGGGCGAGCTACGAGCAGTACTTC. This chain joins TRBV9 and TRBJ2-7; TRBD1 matches at 8 bases. Germline V gene data show CDR1 as SGDLS and CDR2 as YYNGEE. The CDR3 spans 14 residues. V lost 4 bases to trimming and J lost 3 bases; unmatched junction nucleotides: 6.

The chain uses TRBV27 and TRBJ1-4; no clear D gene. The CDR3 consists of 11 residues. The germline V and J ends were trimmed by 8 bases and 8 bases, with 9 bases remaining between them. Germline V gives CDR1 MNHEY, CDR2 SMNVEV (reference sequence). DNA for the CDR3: TGTGCCAGCGGCGTAGCGGAAAAACTGTTTTTT. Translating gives CASGVAEKLFF. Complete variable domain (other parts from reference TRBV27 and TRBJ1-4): EAQVTQNPRYLITVTGKKLTVTCSQNMNHEYMSWYRQDPGLGLRQIYYSMNVEVTDKGDVPEGYKVSRKEKRNFPLILESPSPNQTSLYFCASGVAEKLFFGSGTQLSVL.

The CDR3: CASSFGTGGSYEQYF. The CDR3 coding sequence is TGTGCCAGCAGTTTTGGGACAGGGGGGTCCTACGAGCAGTACTTC. The V call is TRBV28, the J call TRBJ2-7, with 11 bases that match TRBD1. There are 15 residues in the CDR3. Germline V gene sequence: CDR1 MDHEN, CDR2 SYDVKM. V was clipped by 3 bases and J by 1 base; unmatched bases: 2.

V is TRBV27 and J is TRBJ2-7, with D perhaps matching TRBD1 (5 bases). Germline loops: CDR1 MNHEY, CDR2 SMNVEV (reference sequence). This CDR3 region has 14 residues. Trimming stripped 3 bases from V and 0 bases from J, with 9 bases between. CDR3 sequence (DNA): TGTGCCAGCAGTTTGGGGCAAAGCTCCTACGAGCAGTACTTC. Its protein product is CASSLGQSSYEQYF.

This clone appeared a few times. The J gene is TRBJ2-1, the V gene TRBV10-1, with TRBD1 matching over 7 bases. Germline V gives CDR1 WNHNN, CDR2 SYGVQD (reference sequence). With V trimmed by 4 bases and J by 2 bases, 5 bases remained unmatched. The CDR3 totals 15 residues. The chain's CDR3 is CASSVRDSTYNEQFF. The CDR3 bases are TGCGCCAGCAGTGTCCGGGACAGTACCTACAATGAGCAGTTCTTC.

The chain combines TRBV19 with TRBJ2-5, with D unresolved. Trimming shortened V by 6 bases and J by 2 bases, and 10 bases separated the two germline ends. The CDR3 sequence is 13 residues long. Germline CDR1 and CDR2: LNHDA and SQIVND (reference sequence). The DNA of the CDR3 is TGTGCCAGTAGCCTAGGTTGGCAAGAGACCCAGTACTTC. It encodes CASSLGWQETQYF. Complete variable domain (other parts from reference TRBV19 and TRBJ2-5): DGGITQSPKYLFRKEGQNVTLSCEQNLNHDAMYWYRQDPGQGLRLIYYSQIVNDFQKGDIAEGYSVSREKKESFPLTVTSAQKNPTAFYLCASSLGWQETQYFGPGTRLLVL.

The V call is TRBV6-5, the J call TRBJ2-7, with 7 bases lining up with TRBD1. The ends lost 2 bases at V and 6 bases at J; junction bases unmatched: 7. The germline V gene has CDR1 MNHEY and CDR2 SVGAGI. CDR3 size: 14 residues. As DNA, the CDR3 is TGTGCCAGCAGTTACGTTGTCGCAGGGGGCGAGCAGTACTTC. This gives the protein CASSYVVAGGEQYF.

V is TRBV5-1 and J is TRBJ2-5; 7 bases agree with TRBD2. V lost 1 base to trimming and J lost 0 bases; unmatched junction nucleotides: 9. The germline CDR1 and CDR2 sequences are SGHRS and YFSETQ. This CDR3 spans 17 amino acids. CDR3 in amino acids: CASSLYPSGTNQETQYF. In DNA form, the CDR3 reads TGCGCCAGCAGCTTGTACCCTAGCGGTACCAACCAAGAGACCCAGTACTTC. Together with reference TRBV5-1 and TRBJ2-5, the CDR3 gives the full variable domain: KAGVTQTPRYLIKTRGQQVTLSCSPISGHRSVSWYQQTPGQGLQFLFEYFSETQRNKGNFPGRFSGRQFSNSRSEMNVSTLELGDSALYLCASSLYPSGTNQETQYFGPGTRLLVL.

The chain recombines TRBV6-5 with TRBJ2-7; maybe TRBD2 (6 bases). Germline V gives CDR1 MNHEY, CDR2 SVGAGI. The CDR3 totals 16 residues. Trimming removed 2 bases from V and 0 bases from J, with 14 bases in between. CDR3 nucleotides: TGTGCCAGCAGTTACAGTAGCGGATCGAGCTCCTACGAGCAGTACTTC. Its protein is CASSYSSGSSSYEQYF.

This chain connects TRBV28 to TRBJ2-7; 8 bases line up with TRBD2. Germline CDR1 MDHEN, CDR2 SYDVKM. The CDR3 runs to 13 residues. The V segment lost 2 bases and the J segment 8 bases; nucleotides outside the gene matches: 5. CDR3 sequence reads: CASSLGTSGKQYF. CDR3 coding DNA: TGTGCCAGCAGTTTAGGAACTAGCGGAAAGCAGTACTTC.

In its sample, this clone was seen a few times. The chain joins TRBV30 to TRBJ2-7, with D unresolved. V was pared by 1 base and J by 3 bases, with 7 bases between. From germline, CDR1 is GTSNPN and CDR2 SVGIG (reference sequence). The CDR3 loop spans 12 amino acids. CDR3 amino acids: CAWSGLNYEQYF. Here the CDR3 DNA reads TGTGCCTGGAGTGGACTGAACTACGAGCAGTACTTC.

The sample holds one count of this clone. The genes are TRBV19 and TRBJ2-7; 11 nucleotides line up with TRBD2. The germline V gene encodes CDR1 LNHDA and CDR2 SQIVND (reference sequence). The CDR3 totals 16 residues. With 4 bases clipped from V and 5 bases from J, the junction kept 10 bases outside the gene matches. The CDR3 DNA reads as TGTGCCAGTAGTAGCTCTAGCGGGAGGAGATTTGACGAGCAGTACTTC. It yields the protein CASSSSSGRRFDEQYF.

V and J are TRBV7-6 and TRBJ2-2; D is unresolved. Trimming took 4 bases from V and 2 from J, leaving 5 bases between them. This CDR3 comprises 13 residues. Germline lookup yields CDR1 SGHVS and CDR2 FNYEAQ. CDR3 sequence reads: CASSSLNTGELFF. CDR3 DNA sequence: TGTGCCAGCAGCTCGCTAAACACCGGGGAGCTGTTTTTT. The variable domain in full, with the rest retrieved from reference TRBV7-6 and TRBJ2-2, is GAGVSQSPRYKVTKRGQDVALRCDPISGHVSLYWYRQALGQGPEFLTYFNYEAQQDKSGLPNDRFSAERPEGSISTLTIQRTEQRDSAMYRCASSSLNTGELFFGEGSRLTVL.

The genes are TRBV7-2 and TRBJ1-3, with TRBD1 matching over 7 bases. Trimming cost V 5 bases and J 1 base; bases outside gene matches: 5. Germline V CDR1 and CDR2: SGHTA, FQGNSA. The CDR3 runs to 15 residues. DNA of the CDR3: TGTGCCAGCAGCCAGGGGACAGCTTCTGGAAACACCATATATTTT. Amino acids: CASSQGTASGNTIYF.